A single sample gave rise to the 9 T cell receptor beta chains below, sequenced in a study of blood T cell repertoires in COVID-19. The assay was immunoSEQ multiplex PCR, and TCRdb's table has in-frame clones only and misses some. The sample carries about 19,000 clones, roughly 89% recorded once. Sequences were obtained from peripheral blood. These receptors were taken from a human donor in a cohort sampled during active COVID-19.

This clone was recorded a few times. J is TRBJ2-6 and V is TRBV6-4; no clear D gene. CDR3 length: 15 amino acids. V dropped 2 bases and J dropped 0 bases, with 5 bases sitting between them. The germline V gene has CDR1 MRHNA and CDR2 SNTAGT. The CDR3 sequence is CASSDQASGANVLTF. CDR3 bases: TGTGCCAGCAGTGACCAAGCCTCTGGGGCCAACGTCCTGACTTTC.

CDR3 amino acids: CASSHITGGWSYGYTF. DNA for the CDR3: TGTGCCAGCAGTCACATTACAGGGGGTTGGAGCTATGGCTACACCTTC. The J gene is TRBJ1-2, the V gene TRBV6-9, with 8 nucleotides matching TRBD1. This CDR3 has 16 amino acids. J was trimmed by 4 bases and V by 5 bases; bases with no gene match: 12. Germline V gene sequence: CDR1 MNHGY, CDR2 SVAAGI.

This chain links TRBV18 with TRBJ1-5; D call uncertain. Germline-derived CDR1 and CDR2 are KGHSH and LQKENI. V was trimmed by 5 bases and J by 4 bases, leaving 12 bases between them. This CDR3 comprises 14 residues. In DNA form, the CDR3 reads TGTGCCAGCTCAGCTAATGACAAAAATCAGCCCCAGCATTTT. It codes for CASSANDKNQPQHF.

The V call is TRBV27, the J call TRBJ2-4; 10 positions match TRBD1. The CDR3 runs to 15 residues. The V gene's germline CDR1 is MNHEY and CDR2 SMNVEV (reference sequence). V gave up 5 bases and J gave up 9 bases; unmatched junction bases: 10. CDR3 amino acids: CASSPATGGDGIQYF. The CDR3 DNA sequence: TGTGCCAGCAGTCCCGCGACAGGGGGCGACGGCATTCAGTACTTC.

This clone was found a few times. This rearrangement joins TRBV7-3 to TRBJ2-1; 7 bases map to TRBD2. The CDR3 loop spans 15 amino acids. J lost 5 bases, V lost 3 bases, and 7 bases had no gene match. Germline loops: CDR1 SGHTA, CDR2 FQGTGA. The CDR3 here is CASSFGLAVNNEQFF. In DNA form, the CDR3 reads TGTGCCAGCAGCTTTGGTCTAGCGGTTAACAATGAGCAGTTCTTC.

V usage is TRBV7-6 and J usage is TRBJ2-7; unclear D gene. Per the germline V gene, CDR1 is SGHVS and CDR2 is FNYEAQ. V was pared by 5 bases and J by 8 bases, with 22 bases between. There are 15 residues in the CDR3. The CDR3 nucleotides are TGTGCCAGCAGCCCCCCCGCCGGCGGTAGTTGGCAGCAGTACTTC. Residues: CASSPPAGGSWQQYF. The variable domain in full, with the rest retrieved from reference TRBV7-6 and TRBJ2-7, is GAGVSQSPRYKVTKRGQDVALRCDPISGHVSLYWYRQALGQGPEFLTYFNYEAQQDKSGLPNDRFSAERPEGSISTLTIQRTEQRDSAMYRCASSPPAGGSWQQYFGPGTRLTVT.

This clone was counted once. Distinct nucleotide sequences in the sample also encode this CDR3. This chain joins TRBV5-1 and TRBJ2-1, with 10 nucleotides matching TRBD2. Unmatched junction bases numbered 14, after V lost 7 bases and J lost 7 bases. Germline loops: CDR1 SGHRS, CDR2 YFSETQ. The CDR3 totals 16 residues. CDR3 region: CASFPTRASGSNEQFF. In nucleotides, the CDR3 is TGCGCCAGCTTCCCAACCCGGGCTAGCGGGAGTAATGAGCAGTTCTTC.

Remarks on this clone: A read error may account for a junction end that differs from germline. The chain employs TRBV3-1 (or the pseudogene TRBV3-2) and TRBJ2-1; 8 bases align to TRBD2. Germline V lookup: CDR1 LGHDT, CDR2 YNNKEL (reference sequence). This CDR3 region has 17 residues. CDR3 residues: CASSKDPLSGSYNEQFF. The CDR3 DNA reads TGTGCCAGCAGCAAAGATCCCCTCAGCGGGAGCTACAATGAGCAGTTCTTC.

The V gene is TRBV2, the J gene TRBJ2-1; 7 positions agree with TRBD2. This CDR3 spans 14 amino acids. Germline V gives CDR1 SNHLY, CDR2 FYNNEI. V shed 6 bases, J shed 2 bases, and the junction held 4 bases outside the gene matches. This CDR3 is CASRSAGAYNEQFF. The CDR3 nucleotides read TGTGCCAGCAGGTCTGCGGGAGCCTACAATGAGCAGTTCTTC.